This is a list of T cell receptor beta chains from one sample in a study of CD8 T cells in ankylosing spondylitis. TCRdb reprocessed the 5' RACE reads with MiXCR, giving one entry per CDR3 protein. The sample includes 250,000 to 350,000 distinct CDR3 sequences, about 20% of them seen just once. The sample consisted of blood, either unsorted or a sorted T cell fraction (not recorded which). Receptors were obtained from a male donor with ankylosing spondylitis or in good health (not recorded which). CDR3s include the opening cysteine and the closing phenylalanine or tryptophan. The D gene is left open where the match is weak. Size values are once, few and many counts, or a class for expanded clones, and some rows have none.

J gene: TRBJ1-2; D gene: .; V gene: TRBV5-1; clone size: .; CDR3 protein: CASREGTSYGYTF; CDR3 DNA: TGCGCCAGCAGGGAAGGGACTAGCTATGGCTACACCTTC
J gene: TRBJ2-2; D gene: TRBD1; V gene: TRBV10-3; clone size: .; CDR3 protein: CAIRKRGLTAENTGELFF; CDR3 DNA: TGTGCCATCAGAAAAAGGGGGCTTACCGCCGAGAACACCGGGGAGCTGTTTTTT
J gene: TRBJ1-2; D gene: TRBD1; V gene: TRBV28; clone size: many; CDR3 protein: CASSLHGQGAGGYTF; CDR3 DNA: TGTGCCAGCAGTTTACACGGACAGGGGGCTGGAGGCTACACCTTC
J gene: TRBJ1-1; D gene: TRBD1; V gene: TRBV3-1; clone size: .; CDR3 protein: CASSRDRANGGEAFF; CDR3 DNA: TGTGCCAGCAGCCGGGACAGGGCCAATGGGGGTGAAGCTTTCTTT
J gene: TRBJ1-4; D gene: .; V gene: TRBV7-9; clone size: .; CDR3 protein: CASSQRSNEKLFF; CDR3 DNA: TGTGCCAGCAGCCAGAGGTCTAATGAAAAACTGTTTTTT
J gene: TRBJ2-1; D gene: TRBD2; V gene: TRBV29-1; clone size: few; CDR3 protein: CSVDPSGSGNEQFF; CDR3 DNA: TGCAGCGTTGACCCTAGCGGGAGTGGTAATGAGCAGTTCTTC
J gene: TRBJ2-3; D gene: .; V gene: TRBV20-1; clone size: .; CDR3 protein: CSASSQVAADTQYF; CDR3 DNA: TGCAGTGCTAGTTCCCAGGTCGCTGCAGATACGCAGTATTTT
J gene: TRBJ2-1; D gene: .; V gene: TRBV20-1; clone size: .; CDR3 protein: CSARDSGTGDYNEQFF; CDR3 DNA: TGCAGTGCTAGAGATTCCGGGACTGGAGACTACAATGAGCAGTTCTTC
J gene: TRBJ2-3; D gene: .; V gene: TRBV6-1; clone size: .; CDR3 protein: CASQRRGIDTQYF; CDR3 DNA: TGTGCCAGCCAAAGGCGGGGTATCGATACGCAGTATTTT
J gene: TRBJ2-1; D gene: TRBD2; V gene: TRBV7-3; clone size: few; CDR3 protein: CASSLIGSGGQFF; CDR3 DNA: TGTGCCAGCAGCTTAATAGGTAGCGGGGGGCAGTTCTTC
J gene: TRBJ1-3; D gene: .; V gene: TRBV6-1; clone size: .; CDR3 protein: CADVGGYGNTIYF; CDR3 DNA: TGTGCCGACGTCGGGGGGTATGGAAACACCATATATTTT
J gene: TRBJ1-4; D gene: .; V gene: TRBV4-2; clone size: .; CDR3 protein: CASSPGDLNEKLFF; CDR3 DNA: TGTGCCAGCAGCCCTGGGGACCTGAATGAAAAACTGTTTTTT
J gene: TRBJ2-1; D gene: .; V gene: TRBV29-1; clone size: .; CDR3 protein: CSVDEIWGLSYNEQFF; CDR3 DNA: TGCAGCGTTGACGAGATTTGGGGTCTTTCCTACAATGAGCAGTTCTTC
J gene: TRBJ2-3; D gene: .; V gene: TRBV28; clone size: many; CDR3 protein: CASSFAGASTDTQYF; CDR3 DNA: TGTGCCAGCAGTTTTGCGGGGGCTAGCACAGATACGCAGTATTTT
J gene: TRBJ2-5; D gene: .; V gene: TRBV29-1; clone size: few; CDR3 protein: CSVVEDLETQYF; CDR3 DNA: TGCAGCGTTGTGGAGGACCTGGAGACCCAGTACTTC
J gene: TRBJ2-2; D gene: TRBD2; V gene: TRBV20-1; clone size: .; CDR3 protein: CSAVSGGTGGELFF; CDR3 DNA: TGCAGTGCTGTCAGCGGGGGTACGGGCGGGGAGCTGTTTTTT
J gene: TRBJ1-5; D gene: TRBD1; V gene: TRBV5-1; clone size: .; CDR3 protein: CASSPGDRANQPQHF; CDR3 DNA: TGCGCCAGCAGCCCGGGGGACAGGGCCAATCAGCCCCAGCATTTT
J gene: TRBJ2-3; D gene: TRBD2; V gene: TRBV29-1; clone size: many; CDR3 protein: CSVGTSGSSTDTQYF; CDR3 DNA: TGCAGCGTTGGGACTAGCGGTTCTAGCACAGATACGCAGTATTTT
J gene: TRBJ2-2; D gene: TRBD1; V gene: TRBV28; clone size: many; CDR3 protein: CASRTGDVAGELFF; CDR3 DNA: TGTGCCAGCAGGACAGGGGATGTCGCCGGGGAGCTGTTTTTT
J gene: TRBJ2-3; D gene: TRBD2; V gene: TRBV6-1; clone size: many; CDR3 protein: CASSELAGGPWDTQYF; CDR3 DNA: TGTGCCAGCAGTGAACTAGCGGGAGGGCCATGGGATACGCAGTATTTT
J gene: TRBJ2-3; D gene: .; V gene: TRBV3-1; clone size: .; CDR3 protein: CASSQYRDRGADTQYF; CDR3 DNA: TGTGCCAGCAGCCAGTACCGGGATCGAGGGGCAGATACGCAGTATTTT
J gene: TRBJ1-1; D gene: .; V gene: TRBV7-9; clone size: few; CDR3 protein: CASSLRGDTESFF; CDR3 DNA: TGTGCCAGCAGCTTGCGCGGGGACACTGAATCTTTCTTT
J gene: TRBJ2-1; D gene: TRBD2; V gene: TRBV28; clone size: few; CDR3 protein: CASRGDVLAGIYNEQFF; CDR3 DNA: TGTGCCAGCAGGGGGGACGTATTAGCGGGAATATACAATGAGCAGTTCTTC
J gene: TRBJ2-1; D gene: TRBD2; V gene: TRBV5-6; clone size: .; CDR3 protein: CASSWWGGNEQFF; CDR3 DNA: TGTGCCAGCAGCTGGTGGGGGGGCAATGAGCAGTTCTTC
J gene: TRBJ1-5; D gene: .; V gene: TRBV11-2; clone size: few; CDR3 protein: CASGTGNNQPQHF; CDR3 DNA: TGTGCCAGCGGCACAGGGAACAATCAGCCCCAGCATTTT
J gene: TRBJ2-3; D gene: TRBD2; V gene: TRBV12-3/TRBV12-4; clone size: many; CDR3 protein: CASSFLAGGTDTQYF; CDR3 DNA: TGTGCCAGCAGTTTCCTAGCGGGGGGCACAGATACGCAGTATTTT
J gene: TRBJ1-4; D gene: .; V gene: TRBV20-1; clone size: .; CDR3 protein: CSAKGSGIPNEKLFF; CDR3 DNA: TGCAGTGCTAAAGGGTCGGGCATCCCTAATGAAAAACTGTTTTTT
J gene: TRBJ2-1; D gene: .; V gene: TRBV20-1; clone size: many; CDR3 protein: CSARVQLYNEQFF; CDR3 DNA: TGCAGTGCTAGGGTTCAGCTATACAATGAGCAGTTCTTC
J gene: TRBJ2-5; D gene: .; V gene: TRBV2; clone size: few; CDR3 protein: CASNFRAVEETQYF; CDR3 DNA: TGTGCCAGCAATTTCAGGGCGGTTGAAGAGACCCAGTACTTC
J gene: TRBJ2-2; D gene: .; V gene: TRBV12-3/TRBV12-4; clone size: many; CDR3 protein: CASSLRQNTGELFF; CDR3 DNA: TGTGCCAGCAGTTTAAGGCAGAACACCGGGGAGCTGTTTTTT
J gene: TRBJ2-3; D gene: .; V gene: TRBV20-1; clone size: .; CDR3 protein: CSASRLVDTQYF; CDR3 DNA: TGCAGTGCTAGCCGACTAGTAGATACGCAGTATTTT
J gene: TRBJ2-6; D gene: .; V gene: TRBV6-2/TRBV6-3; clone size: .; CDR3 protein: CASSDTLSGANVLTF; CDR3 DNA: TGTGCCAGCAGCGACACTCTCTCTGGGGCCAACGTCCTGACTTTC
J gene: TRBJ1-1; D gene: .; V gene: TRBV12-3/TRBV12-4; clone size: .; CDR3 protein: CASRPLVAPPGTEAFF; CDR3 DNA: TGTGCCAGCAGGCCCCTTGTAGCCCCCCCGGGCACTGAAGCTTTCTTT
J gene: TRBJ2-4; D gene: TRBD1; V gene: TRBV6-1; clone size: .; CDR3 protein: CASTLRGQGNDIQYF; CDR3 DNA: TGTGCCAGCACCTTACGGGGACAGGGCAACGACATTCAGTACTTC
J gene: TRBJ1-2; D gene: TRBD1; V gene: TRBV20-1; clone size: .; CDR3 protein: CSAITPGQGIRGYTF; CDR3 DNA: TGCAGTGCGATAACCCCGGGACAGGGGATTCGTGGCTACACCTTC
J gene: TRBJ1-5; D gene: .; V gene: TRBV27; clone size: many; CDR3 protein: CASSLRGRGNQPQHF; CDR3 DNA: TGTGCCAGCAGTTTAAGAGGACGGGGTAATCAGCCCCAGCATTTT
J gene: TRBJ2-2; D gene: .; V gene: TRBV9; clone size: many; CDR3 protein: CASSVDRMNTGELFF; CDR3 DNA: TGTGCCAGCAGCGTAGACAGGATGAACACCGGGGAGCTGTTTTTT
J gene: TRBJ2-3; D gene: .; V gene: TRBV6-5; clone size: few; CDR3 protein: CASSYTGPGTDTQYF; CDR3 DNA: TGTGCCAGCAGTTACACTGGACCTGGCACAGATACGCAGTATTTT
J gene: TRBJ1-2; D gene: .; V gene: TRBV12-3/TRBV12-4; clone size: .; CDR3 protein: CASSQTVGYGYTF; CDR3 DNA: TGTGCCAGCAGCCAGACTGTAGGCTATGGCTACACCTTC
J gene: TRBJ1-1; D gene: TRBD1; V gene: TRBV27; clone size: many; CDR3 protein: CASSLSATGETEAFF; CDR3 DNA: TGTGCCAGCAGTTTATCCGCCACAGGGGAAACTGAAGCTTTCTTT
J gene: TRBJ1-6; D gene: TRBD1; V gene: TRBV7-9; clone size: .; CDR3 protein: CASSDRAMSPLHF; CDR3 DNA: TGTGCCAGCAGCGACAGGGCAATGTCACCCCTCCACTTT
J gene: TRBJ2-3; D gene: TRBD2; V gene: TRBV5-1; clone size: few; CDR3 protein: CASSLEGGSRFSTDTQYF; CDR3 DNA: TGCGCCAGCAGCTTGGAGGGCGGGAGCCGTTTTAGCACAGATACGCAGTATTTT
J gene: TRBJ2-5; D gene: .; V gene: TRBV20-1; clone size: few; CDR3 protein: CSAAGTTQETQYF; CDR3 DNA: TGCAGTGCGGCCGGGACGACCCAAGAGACCCAGTACTTC
J gene: TRBJ2-2; D gene: TRBD1; V gene: TRBV5-1; clone size: many; CDR3 protein: CASSPQAGGRTGELFF; CDR3 DNA: TGCGCCAGCAGCCCCCAAGCAGGGGGTCGGACCGGGGAGCTGTTTTTT
J gene: TRBJ1-5; D gene: TRBD1; V gene: TRBV28; clone size: .; CDR3 protein: CASSKGQGVGNQPQHF; CDR3 DNA: TGTGCCAGCAGTAAGGGACAGGGGGTCGGGAATCAGCCCCAGCATTTT
J gene: TRBJ1-5; D gene: .; V gene: TRBV12-3/TRBV12-4; clone size: few; CDR3 protein: CASSLGTNQPQHF; CDR3 DNA: TGTGCCAGCAGTTTGGGGACCAATCAGCCCCAGCATTTT
J gene: TRBJ1-2; D gene: TRBD1; V gene: TRBV10-3; clone size: .; CDR3 protein: CAISRGGNRGVQGYTF; CDR3 DNA: TGTGCCATCAGTAGGGGCGGAAACAGGGGAGTCCAAGGCTACACCTTC
J gene: TRBJ1-5; D gene: .; V gene: TRBV28; clone size: few; CDR3 protein: CASSPRTLQPQHF; CDR3 DNA: TGTGCCAGCAGTCCCCGAACGCTTCAGCCCCAGCATTTT
J gene: TRBJ1-5; D gene: .; V gene: TRBV28; clone size: once; CDR3 protein: CASSHLVGQPQHF; CDR3 DNA: TGTGCCAGCAGCCATCTGGTAGGGCAGCCCCAGCATTTT
J gene: TRBJ1-2; D gene: .; V gene: TRBV7-9; clone size: .; CDR3 protein: CASSPGDGANYGYTF; CDR3 DNA: TGTGCCAGCAGCCCGGGGGACGGAGCTAACTATGGCTACACCTTC
J gene: TRBJ1-4; D gene: .; V gene: TRBV5-1; clone size: .; CDR3 protein: CASSNGQIATNEKLFF; CDR3 DNA: TGCGCCAGCAGCAACGGACAGATTGCAACTAATGAAAAACTGTTTTTT
J gene: TRBJ1-1; D gene: TRBD1; V gene: TRBV5-1; clone size: few; CDR3 protein: CASSSGQGLTEAFF; CDR3 DNA: TGCGCCAGCAGCTCGGGACAGGGACTCACTGAAGCTTTCTTT
J gene: TRBJ2-2; D gene: .; V gene: TRBV5-6; clone size: few; CDR3 protein: CASSSSGILTTGELFF; CDR3 DNA: TGTGCCAGCAGCTCATCAGGGATATTAACTACCGGGGAGCTGTTTTTT
J gene: TRBJ2-2; D gene: .; V gene: TRBV27; clone size: .; CDR3 protein: CASSLSWGAGELFF; CDR3 DNA: TGTGCCAGCAGTTTATCGTGGGGAGCCGGGGAGCTGTTTTTT
J gene: TRBJ2-3; D gene: TRBD2; V gene: TRBV6-1; clone size: .; CDR3 protein: CASTEGLASPDTQYF; CDR3 DNA: TGTGCCAGCACCGAGGGACTAGCTTCCCCAGATACGCAGTATTTT
J gene: TRBJ2-5; D gene: .; V gene: TRBV21-1; clone size: .; CDR3 protein: CASSKGNRARETQYF; CDR3 DNA: TGTGCCAGCAGCAAAGGTAACAGGGCGCGGGAGACCCAGTACTTC
J gene: TRBJ2-5; D gene: .; V gene: TRBV9; clone size: few; CDR3 protein: CASSLSTRNRKEETQYF; CDR3 DNA: TGTGCCAGCAGCCTAAGTACTAGGAATCGGAAAGAAGAGACCCAGTACTTC
J gene: TRBJ1-2; D gene: .; V gene: TRBV6-5; clone size: .; CDR3 protein: CASSYSKSTRNYGYTF; CDR3 DNA: TGTGCCAGCAGTTACTCGAAATCTACGAGGAACTATGGCTACACCTTC
J gene: TRBJ2-3; D gene: TRBD1; V gene: TRBV18; clone size: .; CDR3 protein: CASSPVGQGSSSTGDTQYF; CDR3 DNA: TGTGCCAGCTCACCAGTTGGACAGGGGAGTTCCTCCACAGGGGATACGCAGTATTTT
J gene: TRBJ1-1; D gene: TRBD1; V gene: TRBV24-1; clone size: .; CDR3 protein: CATSDGARGYTEAFF; CDR3 DNA: TGTGCCACCAGTGATGGGGCCAGGGGGTACACTGAAGCTTTCTTT